Listed here are 27 T cell receptor beta chains from one sample, sequenced in a study of cytomegalovirus exposure and HLA in healthy donors. The repertoire was sequenced with immunoSEQ multiplex PCR; TCRdb's copy has only in-frame clones and lacks some. Of 110,000 to 150,000 clones listed, 75% to 90% are singletons. The material sequenced was PBMCs. The receptors stem from a woman aged 18-30 years in good health and CMV-seropositive.

The chain links TRBV7-6 to TRBJ2-7; 7 bases are a match to TRBD1. V lost 5 bases to trimming and J lost 0 bases; unmatched junction nucleotides: 10. This CDR3 has 16 residues. The V gene's germline CDR1 is SGHVS and CDR2 FNYEAQ. The CDR3: CASSLVQGSSSYEQYF. CDR3 DNA: TGTGCCAGCAGCCTGGTACAGGGGTCGAGCTCCTACGAGCAGTACTTC.

V usage is TRBV30 and J usage is TRBJ2-5; D is perhaps TRBD1 (6 bases). This CDR3 region has 14 residues. Per the germline V gene, CDR1 is GTSNPN and CDR2 is SVGIG (reference sequence). Deletions cut 1 base from V and 5 bases from J, with 14 bases between. The CDR3 nucleotides read TGTGCCTGGAGTGGAGCTGGGGGCGGGGAGACCCAGTACTTC. Its protein is CAWSGAGGGETQYF.

The chain couples TRBV19 to TRBJ2-2; 9 nucleotides match TRBD2. Germline V gives CDR1 LNHDA, CDR2 SQIVND (reference sequence). There are 19 residues in the CDR3. Trimming took 3 bases from V and 0 from J; bases not matched to a gene: 11. The CDR3 reads CASSIVRLAGSANTGELFF. CDR3 DNA: TGTGCCAGTAGTATCGTCCGCCTAGCGGGGAGCGCGAACACCGGGGAGCTGTTTTTT.

This chain links TRBV18 with TRBJ1-6; TRBD1 matches at 7 bases. This CDR3 is 14 amino acids long. V shed 6 bases and J 7 bases; nucleotides not matched to a gene: 6. The germline gives CDR1 KGHSH, CDR2 LQKENI. CDR3 DNA: TGTGCCAGCTCCCCGGGACAGCAAAATTCACCCCTCCACTTT. Its translation is CASSPGQQNSPLHF.

The chain combines TRBV28 with TRBJ1-6; D perhaps matches TRBD1 (6 bases). The germline V gene has CDR1 MDHEN and CDR2 SYDVKM. V lost 4 bases and J lost 10, with 14 bases in between. The CDR3 consists of 14 residues. CDR3 sequence (DNA): TGTGCCAGCAGTTCCCCGGGACAATCCTCACCCCTCCACTTT. Amino acid sequence: CASSSPGQSSPLHF.

V gene TRBV4-3 combines with J gene TRBJ2-3; a weak D match, TRBD2 (6 bases). Germline assignment: CDR1 LGHNA and CDR2 YSLEER. CDR3 length: 16 amino acids. The V end was cut by 0 bases, the J end by 4 bases, with 14 bases between. The CDR3 sequence is CASSQDWRAGPDTQYF. The CDR3 DNA is TGCGCCAGCAGCCAAGATTGGAGGGCAGGCCCAGATACGCAGTATTTT.

The chain employs TRBV30 and TRBJ2-3; D uncertain. This CDR3 is 15 amino acids long. Trimming removed 2 bases at V and 1 base at J, with 13 bases between. The germline CDR1 and CDR2 sequences are GTSNPN and SVGIG (reference sequence). CDR3 in amino acids: CAWSWAEPGTDTQYF. The CDR3 region has the DNA TGTGCCTGGAGTTGGGCAGAGCCGGGCACAGATACGCAGTATTTT.

This clone was found once. The rearrangement joins TRBV2 to TRBJ2-7; 9 nucleotides agree with TRBD1. The CDR3 contains 14 residues. The germline CDR1 and CDR2 sequences are SNHLY and FYNNEI. The J segment lost 6 bases and the V segment lost 9 bases, leaving 12 bases of the junction unmatched. CDR3 coding DNA: TGTGCCAGTGAGTGGGACAGGGAGGTCAGCGAGCAGTACTTC. Protein sequence: CASEWDREVSEQYF.

This clone was observed once. Here the CDR3 reads CASSPRRSPPSFNYGYTF. CDR3 in DNA: TGCGCCAGCAGCCCCCGTAGGAGCCCCCCTTCTTTCAACTATGGCTACACCTTC. This chain joins TRBV5-1 and TRBJ1-2; D unresolved. The CDR3 extends over 18 amino acids. The germline V gene has CDR1 SGHRS and CDR2 YFSETQ. V gave up 4 bases and J gave up 2 bases, with 24 bases separating them.

This clone appeared a few times. The rearrangement joins TRBV29-1 to TRBJ1-2, with D possibly TRBD1 on 5 matching bases. CDR3 size: 11 residues. The V gene lost 7 bases and the J gene lost 5 bases, with 11 bases spanning the gap. Germline CDR1 reads SQVTM; CDR2 reads ANQGSEA. The CDR3, as DNA: TGCAGCGCCTGGGGGGGGTATGGCTACACCTTC. Translation: CSAWGGYGYTF.

CDR3 loop: CASSSRGPGTEAFF. DNA for the CDR3: TGTGCCAGCAGTTCAAGGGGGCCTGGCACTGAAGCTTTCTTT. The chain combines TRBV27 with TRBJ1-1; 7 bases are shared with TRBD1. Trimming removed 4 bases from V and 4 bases from J; junction bases left unmatched: 6. CDR3 length: 14 residues. The V gene's germline CDR1 is MNHEY and CDR2 SMNVEV (reference sequence).

The CDR3 sequence is CAISGGQGATNEKLFF. The CDR3 nucleotides are TGTGCCATCAGTGGGGGACAGGGAGCAACTAATGAAAAACTGTTTTTT. The chain links TRBV10-3 to TRBJ1-4, with TRBD1 identical over 9 bases. After removal of 4 bases from V and 0 bases from J, the junction contained 3 bases not matched to a gene. From germline, CDR1 is ENHRY and CDR2 SYGVKD. The length of the CDR3 is 16 residues.

V and J are TRBV9 and TRBJ1-1; 7 nucleotides line up with TRBD1. Germline V gene sequence: CDR1 SGDLS, CDR2 YYNGEE. This CDR3 spans 14 amino acids. The J segment lost 1 base and the V segment lost 3 bases, leaving 3 bases of the junction unmatched. CDR3 sequence: CASSAQGENTEAFF. The CDR3, as DNA: TGTGCCAGCAGCGCCCAGGGGGAGAACACTGAAGCTTTCTTT.

The gene calls are TRBV9 and TRBJ2-3, with TRBD2 as a possible D gene (6 bases). The CDR3 is 16 residues long. The V and J ends lost 0 bases and 3 bases respectively, with 14 bases between them. Germline V lookup: CDR1 SGDLS, CDR2 YYNGEE. The CDR3 loop reads CASSVDPGGGTDTQYF. CDR3 DNA sequence: TGTGCCAGCAGCGTAGACCCCGGGGGTGGGACAGATACGCAGTATTTT.

The chain combines TRBV9 with TRBJ2-5, with TRBD2 identical over 8 bases. Trimming cost V 4 bases and J 4 bases; bases outside gene matches: 12. CDR3 length equals 16 residues. The germline V gene encodes CDR1 SGDLS and CDR2 YYNGEE. The CDR3: CASSPGAGGYVETQYF. The CDR3 coding sequence is TGTGCCAGCAGCCCGGGCGCGGGGGGTTACGTAGAGACCCAGTACTTC.

This clone was detected only a few times. The V call is TRBV9, the J call TRBJ1-1, with D perhaps matching TRBD1 (5 bases). Trimming cost V 0 bases and J 0 bases, with 9 bases left between them. Germline-derived CDR1 and CDR2 are SGDLS and YYNGEE. The CDR3 is made up of 15 amino acids. The CDR3 sequence is CASSVEQDMNTEAFF. CDR3 nucleotides: TGTGCCAGCAGCGTAGAACAGGACATGAACACTGAAGCTTTCTTT.

The chain joins TRBV12-5 to TRBJ1-5, with 8 positions matching TRBD1. This CDR3 has 17 amino acids. Germline V gene lookup returns CDR1 LGHNT and CDR2 FRNRAP. V was pared by 5 bases and J by 6 bases, with 15 bases of the junction left unmatched. The CDR3 protein is CASGSAPRQGAAQPQHF. CDR3 DNA: TGTGCTAGTGGTAGCGCCCCCAGGCAGGGGGCGGCTCAGCCCCAGCATTTT. The full variable domain, rest sourced from reference TRBV12-5 and TRBJ1-5, is DARVTQTPRHKVTEMGQEVTMRCQPILGHNTVFWYRQTMMQGLELLAYFRNRAPLDDSGMPKDRFSAEMPDATLATLKIQPSEPRDSAVYFCASGSAPRQGAAQPQHFGDGTRLSIL.

The CDR3 spells CASSAGTGSSGANVLTF. CDR3 DNA sequence: TGTGCCAGCAGCGCCGGGACAGGGAGCTCTGGGGCCAACGTCCTGACTTTC. The genes are TRBV11-3 and TRBJ2-6; the match to TRBD1 covers 9 bases. Trimming took 5 bases from V and 0 from J; bases not matched to a gene: 5. The germline V gene encodes CDR1 SGHNT and CDR2 YENEEA. The CDR3 loop spans 17 amino acids.

The chain is built from TRBV29-1 and TRBJ2-1; the D gene is possibly TRBD1 (7 bases). Germline loops: CDR1 SQVTM, CDR2 ANQGSEA. This CDR3 region has 14 residues. Trimming pared 3 bases from V and 3 bases from J, leaving 12 bases between. CDR3 DNA sequence: TGCAGCGTTGAGGGGGGACAGAACTACAATGAGCAGTTCTTC. Translated: CSVEGGQNYNEQFF.

The chain joins TRBV7-3 to TRBJ2-3; 10 positions agree with TRBD2. With 0 bases clipped from V and 2 bases from J, the junction kept 5 bases outside the gene matches. The CDR3 length is 17 residues. In germline, CDR1 is SGHTA, CDR2 FQGTGA. The CDR3 DNA sequence: TGTGCCAGCAGCTTAACTAGCGGGGGGCCCCACACAGATACGCAGTATTTT. The encoded protein is CASSLTSGGPHTDTQYF.

The chain carries TRBV15 and TRBJ2-7; 8 bases fit TRBD2. V lost 1 base, J lost 1 base, and 12 bases stayed unmatched. The CDR3 covers 18 residues. CDR1 and CDR2 (germline): LNHNV, YYDKDF (reference sequence). CDR3 DNA sequence: TGTGCCACCAGCAGAGTTCCCCTACAGGGACTAGAATCCTACGAGCAGTACTTC. Amino acids: CATSRVPLQGLESYEQYF.

The chain joins TRBV9 to TRBJ2-1; 9 nucleotides line up with TRBD1. CDR1 SGDLS and CDR2 YYNGEE come from the germline V gene. Trimming cost V 6 bases and J 1 base; bases outside gene matches: 5. The CDR3 sequence is 15 residues long. The CDR3 nucleotides are TGTGCCAGCACCGTTGACAGGGGGTCCTACAATGAGCAGTTCTTC. Its protein product is CASTVDRGSYNEQFF.

The genes are TRBV4-3 and TRBJ2-2; tentative D call: TRBD2 (5 bases). Germline lookup yields CDR1 LGHNA and CDR2 YSLEER. The CDR3 has 15 amino acids. Trimming stripped 1 base from V and 7 bases from J, with 13 bases between. CDR3 coding DNA: TGCGCCAGCAGCCAAGCCTCGGCTAGCTACGGGGAGCTGTTTTTT. It codes for CASSQASASYGELFF.

The chain joins TRBV18 to TRBJ2-7; TRBD1 matches 7 bases. The V gene's germline CDR1 is KGHSH and CDR2 LQKENI. The V segment lost 3 bases and the J segment 6 bases; nucleotides outside the gene matches: 8. The CDR3 runs to 14 residues. The CDR3 loop is CASSPTGTVGEQYF. The CDR3 bases are TGTGCCAGCTCACCTACCGGGACAGTTGGCGAGCAGTACTTC.

This clone has a single count. J is TRBJ1-2 and V is TRBV12-2. TRBV12-2 corresponds to a pseudogene. The CDR3 has 14 amino acids. CDR3 sequence (DNA): TGTGCAAGTCGCTTATACGGGGGTAATTATGGCTACACCTTC. Its protein is CASRLYGGNYGYTF.

The chain joins TRBV27 to TRBJ1-2; D perhaps matches TRBD1 (6 bases). Looked up from germline, CDR1 is MNHEY and CDR2 is SMNVEV (reference sequence). Trimming stripped 0 bases from V and 8 bases from J, with 10 bases between. The CDR3 sequence is 13 residues long. The CDR3: CASSLSGGYGYTF. As DNA, the CDR3 is TGTGCCAGCAGTTTATCAGGGGGATACGGCTACACCTTC.

This rearrangement joins TRBV13 to TRBJ2-7; D is perhaps TRBD2 (6 bases). V dropped 5 bases and J dropped 1 base, with 15 bases sitting between them. This CDR3 has 15 residues. In germline, CDR1 is PRHDT, CDR2 FYEKMQ (reference sequence). The CDR3: CASSPPVGGSYEQYF. Written as DNA, the CDR3 is TGTGCCAGCAGCCCCCCGGTGGGGGGTTCCTACGAGCAGTACTTC.